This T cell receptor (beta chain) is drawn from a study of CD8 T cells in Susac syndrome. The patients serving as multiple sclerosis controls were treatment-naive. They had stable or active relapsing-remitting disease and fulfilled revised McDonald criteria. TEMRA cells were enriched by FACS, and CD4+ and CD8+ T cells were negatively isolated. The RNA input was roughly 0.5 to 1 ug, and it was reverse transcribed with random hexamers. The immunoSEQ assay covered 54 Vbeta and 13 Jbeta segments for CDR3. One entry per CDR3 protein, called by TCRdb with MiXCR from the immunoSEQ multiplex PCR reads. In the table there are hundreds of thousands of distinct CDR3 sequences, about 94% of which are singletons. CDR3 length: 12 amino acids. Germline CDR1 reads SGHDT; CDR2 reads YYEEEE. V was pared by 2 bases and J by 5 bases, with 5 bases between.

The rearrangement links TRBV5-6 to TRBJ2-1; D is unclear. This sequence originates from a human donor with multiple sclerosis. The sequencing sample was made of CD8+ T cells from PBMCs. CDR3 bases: TGTGCCAGCAGCTTCCGGGACAATGAGCAGTTCTTC. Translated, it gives CASSFRDNEQFF. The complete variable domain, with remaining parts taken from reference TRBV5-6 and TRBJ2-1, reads DAGVTQSPTHLIKTRGQQVTLRCSPKSGHDTVSWYQQALGQGPQFIFQYYEEEERQRGNFPDRFSGHQFPNYSSELNVNALLLGDSALYLCASSFRDNEQFFGPGTRLTVL.